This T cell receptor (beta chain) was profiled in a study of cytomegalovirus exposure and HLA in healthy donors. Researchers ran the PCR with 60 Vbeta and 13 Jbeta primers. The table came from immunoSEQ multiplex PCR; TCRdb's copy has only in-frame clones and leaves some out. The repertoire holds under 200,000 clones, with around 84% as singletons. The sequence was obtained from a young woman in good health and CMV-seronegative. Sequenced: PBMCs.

The CDR3 region is CSVGLAGTYEQYF. DNA of the CDR3: TGCAGCGTTGGACTAGCGGGGACCTACGAGCAGTACTTC. V and J are TRBV29-1 and TRBJ2-7; 11 nucleotides match TRBD2. Germline CDR1 SQVTM, CDR2 ANQGSEA. With 4 bases clipped from V and 2 bases from J, the junction kept 1 base outside the gene matches. There are 13 residues in the CDR3.